Each of the 7 T cell receptor beta chains below was sequenced from the same sample in a study of breast tumors, draining lymph nodes, adjacent tissues. Axillary draining lymph nodes of breast cancer patients supplied the node samples. TCRdb itself ran the multiplex PCR reads through MiXCR, one entry per CDR3 protein. The sample holds about 230,000 distinct CDR3 sequences, about 30% seen once. Sequenced material: axillary lymph node tissue. The origin of the receptors is a female donor with breast cancer. Some clones in this sample may be carry-over from other donors' samples.

In this sample, this clonotype turned up many times. The V and J genes are TRBV5-1 and TRBJ1-2, with a weak D call TRBD1 (5 bases). CDR1 is SGHRS, CDR2 YFSETQ, per germline. CDR3 length: 14 residues. V gave up 0 bases and J gave up 6 bases, with 12 bases separating them. CDR3 amino acids: CASSLASGGDGYTF. CDR3 in DNA: TGCGCCAGCAGCTTGGCGTCGGGAGGGGATGGCTACACCTTC. Based on the CDR3 plus reference TRBV5-1 and TRBJ1-2, the full variable domain is KAGVTQTPRYLIKTRGQQVTLSCSPISGHRSVSWYQQTPGQGLQFLFEYFSETQRNKGNFPGRFSGRQFSNSRSEMNVSTLELGDSALYLCASSLASGGDGYTFGSGTRLTVV.

This clonotype was seen only once. This CDR3 is missing its conserved last phenylalanine or tryptophan, likely due to a read error. The chain joins TRBV6-6 to TRBJ1-5, with D tentatively TRBD1 (6 bases). Germline V CDR1 and CDR2: MNHNY, SVGAGI (reference sequence). The CDR3 loop spans 13 amino acids. V lost 3 bases to trimming and J lost 5 bases, with 8 bases between them. CDR3 residues: CASSYGGHQPQHV. The CDR3 DNA follows: TGTGCCAGCAGTTATGGGGGGCATCAGCCCCAGCATGTG.

In this sample, this clonotype turned up many times. The J gene is TRBJ2-1, the V gene TRBV6-5, with D possibly being TRBD2 (6 bases). Trimming stripped 6 bases from V and 4 bases from J, with 10 bases between. Per germline, CDR1 MNHEY and CDR2 SVGAGI. This CDR3 contains 13 residues. The CDR3 here is CASSRELYNEQFF. CDR3 nucleotides: TGTGCCAGCAGCCGGGAGTTGTACAATGAGCAGTTCTTC.

In its sample, this clonotype was seen many times. DNA for the CDR3: TGTGCCAGCAGCTTCGATGTCAGCAATGAGCAGTTCTTC. Its translation: CASSFDVSNEQFF. The rearrangement links TRBV7-9 to TRBJ2-1; D gene unclear. CDR1 and CDR2 from the germline V gene are SEHNR and FQNEAQ (reference sequence). V lost 3 bases and J 6 bases, leaving 9 bases between the germline ends. The CDR3 is 13 residues long.

This clonotype showed up just once. Being one base from a much bigger clone, this may be a read error. V is TRBV18 and J is TRBJ2-7; D is unresolved. The CDR3 loop spans 13 amino acids. CDR1 is KGHSH, CDR2 LQKENI, per germline. This chain's CDR3 is CASPPLSWNEQYF. The CDR3 DNA is TGTGCCAGCCCACCACTCTCGTGGAACGAGCAGTACTTC.

This clonotype was observed at least ten times. The chain combines TRBV20-1 with TRBJ2-3; tentative D call: TRBD2 (5 bases). This CDR3 region has 14 residues. Germline CDR1 reads DFQATT; CDR2 reads SNEGSKA (reference sequence). V was cut by 4 bases and J by 2 bases, with 13 bases left in between. The CDR3 bases are TGCAGTGCTACCCCTTTAGCGAACACAGATACGCAGTATTTT. This gives the protein CSATPLANTDTQYF.

At least ten counts were recorded for this clonotype. The V gene is TRBV10-3, the J gene TRBJ2-1; perhaps TRBD1 as D (6 bases). Between the trimmed V and J ends, which lost 0 bases and 7 bases, there was a span of 7 bases. The CDR3 is 13 amino acids. Per germline, CDR1 ENHRY and CDR2 SYGVKD. The CDR3 loop reads CAISESRGNEQFF. The CDR3 bases are TGTGCCATCAGTGAGTCGAGGGGGAATGAGCAGTTCTTC.